These 4 T cell receptor beta chains came from one sample sequenced in a study of blood T cell repertoires in COVID-19. The table came from immunoSEQ multiplex PCR; TCRdb's copy has only in-frame clones and leaves some out. The sample yields about 100,000 clones, 80% to 90% seen once. Input material: PBMCs or T cells enriched from blood (not recorded which). All receptors come from a woman aged 45-65 years who had recovered from COVID-19.

V gene TRBV7-3 combines with J gene TRBJ1-6; a possible D gene is TRBD1 (5 bases). CDR3 size: 13 residues. Trimming removed 4 bases from V and 8 bases from J, with 9 bases in between. Germline V gives CDR1 SGHTA, CDR2 FQGTGA. CDR3 residues: CASSSQQDSPLHF. CDR3 sequence (DNA): TGTGCCAGCAGCTCACAACAGGATTCACCCCTCCACTTT. The full variable domain, completed using reference TRBV7-3 and TRBJ1-6, is GAGVSQTPSNKVTEKGKYVELRCDPISGHTALYWYRQSLGQGPEFLIYFQGTGAADDSGLPNDRFFAVRPEGSVSTLKIQRTERGDSAVYLCASSSQQDSPLHFGNGTRLTVT.

This chain joins TRBV3-1 (or the pseudogene TRBV3-2) and TRBJ2-3, with TRBD2 matching 10 bases. Germline V gene data show CDR1 as LGHDT and CDR2 as YNNKEL (reference sequence). The junction had 12 bases not matched to a gene; V was cut back by 3 bases and J by 6 bases. The CDR3 is 17 residues long. CDR3 residues: CASSHGLAGVLRDTQYF. DNA for the CDR3: TGTGCCAGCAGCCACGGTCTAGCGGGAGTATTACGGGATACGCAGTATTTT.

J is TRBJ2-1 and V is TRBV5-1; 7 nucleotides match TRBD2. V trimming: 4 bases; J trimming: 0 bases; junction bases outside the gene matches: 4. The CDR3 length is 15 residues. CDR1 SGHRS and CDR2 YFSETQ come from the germline V gene. The CDR3 loop reads CASSPGLSSYNEQFF. The DNA of the CDR3 is TGCGCCAGCAGCCCGGGACTATCCTCCTACAATGAGCAGTTCTTC.

J is TRBJ2-5 and V is TRBV9, with 12 bases lining up with TRBD2. This CDR3 region has 20 residues. Per the germline V gene, CDR1 is SGDLS and CDR2 is YYNGEE. The trim removed 0 bases at V and 1 base at J, leaving 13 bases unmatched. The CDR3 loop reads CASSVAPGLAGRGGQETQYF. The CDR3 DNA reads TGTGCCAGCAGCGTAGCTCCGGGACTAGCGGGTAGGGGGGGCCAAGAGACCCAGTACTTC.